This T cell receptor (beta chain) was retrieved from a study of cytomegalovirus exposure and HLA in healthy donors. This clone was seen only a few times. A multiplex PCR was run with 60 Vbeta primers and 13 Jbeta primers. The assay was immunoSEQ multiplex PCR, and TCRdb's table has in-frame clones only and misses some. The table shows some 150,000 clones, with roughly 80% occurring only once. What was sequenced was PBMCs. The sequence came from a woman aged 18-30 years in good health and CMV-seropositive.

CDR3 DNA: TGTGCCAGCAGTTCCCGGGGGAGGACTGAAGCTTTCTTT. Translation gives CASSSRGRTEAFF. V and J are TRBV28 and TRBJ1-1; D might be TRBD1 (5 bases). Germline V lookup: CDR1 MDHEN, CDR2 SYDVKM. V was pared by 4 bases and J by 5 bases, with 11 bases between. CDR3 length: 13 residues. Full variable domain (outside the CDR3, taken from reference TRBV28 and TRBJ1-1): DVKVTQSSRYLVKRTGEKVFLECVQDMDHENMFWYRQDPGLGLRLIYFSYDVKMKEKGDIPEGYSVSREKKERFSLILESASTNQTSMYLCASSSRGRTEAFFGQGTRLTVV.